Listed below are T cell receptor beta chains from one sample, sequenced in a study of tumor and adjacent non-tumor tissue in lung cancer. One entry per CDR3 protein results from TCRdb running MiXCR on the multiplex PCR reads. Of about 85,000 distinct CDR3 sequences in the sample, 61% were seen once. The sequencing sample was made of lung tumor tissue. These receptors all come from a man aged 65-85 years with non-small cell lung cancer. Both conserved end residues are part of each CDR3. A D gene is named only where the DNA matches it firmly. Clone size is shown for a subset of rows, as once, few, many or a class of expanded clone.

cdr3_aa j_call clone_size cdr3_length d_call v_call
CASSSPGQGSEKLFF TRBJ1-4 few 15 TRBD1 TRBV28
CVWQTAYEQYF TRBJ2-7 . 11 . TRBV30
CGSGLGAAQPQHF TRBJ1-5 . 13 . TRBV12-3/TRBV12-4
CASSEAPGTGEQYF TRBJ2-7 few 14 . TRBV2
CAWSAPQGTGYNSPLHF TRBJ1-6 . 17 TRBD1 TRBV30
CASSQPGHRLSEKYF TRBJ2-7 . 15 . TRBV4-2
CANSHGRMQGMSNLPHHF TRBJ1-5 . 18 . TRBV4-2
CASKGQRNTGELFF TRBJ2-2 . 14 . TRBV11-2
CASSRLGTGRSEKLFF TRBJ1-4 . 16 TRBD1 TRBV5-8
CGSRVNTEAFF TRBJ1-1 once 11 . TRBV29-1
CASSAEDSSGINVLTF TRBJ2-6 . 16 . TRBV6-1
CASSPSRVSINEQFF TRBJ2-1 . 15 . TRBV12-3/TRBV12-4
CASGENRGLYGYTF TRBJ1-2 many 14 TRBD1 TRBV6-1
CASSYPLGDSYNEQFF TRBJ2-1 . 16 . TRBV6-2/TRBV6-3